This section outlines one T cell receptor (beta chain) sequence together with its context. Its specificity is unknown. This sample was taken from a study of graft-versus-host responses after intestinal transplantation. The study, taken as a whole, reports: After transplant, early declines in HvG clones were associated with peak levels of circulating GvH clones.

The assay was immunoSEQ multiplex PCR, and TCRdb's table has in-frame clones only and misses some. The table has 80,000 to 100,000 clones, less than 90% seen once; the top ten hold around 0.35%. The sequence was collected from a human donor who received an intestinal transplant. The starting material was unstimulated CD4+ T cells sorted from spleen or lymph node cells, obtained before intestinal transplant.

Here the CDR3 reads CASSSRGIEYGYTF. The CDR3 region has the DNA TGTGCCAGCAGCTCGCGGGGTATCGAGTATGGCTACACCTTC. The V call is TRBV5-4, the J call TRBJ1-2; D remains unclear. V gave up 3 bases and J gave up 5 bases, with 14 bases separating them. This CDR3 is 14 amino acids long. Germline CDR1 and CDR2: SGHNT and YYREEE (reference sequence).